These T cell receptor beta chains were read from a single sample in a study of cytomegalovirus exposure and HLA in healthy donors. TCRdb's copy holds only in-frame clones and misses some; the assay was immunoSEQ multiplex PCR. The sample has about 150,000 clones; around 77% are singletons. Sequenced material: PBMCs. Receptor source: a woman between 40 and 50 years old in good health and CMV-seropositive. Both conserved end residues are part of each CDR3. The D gene is left open where the match is weak. Clone sizes are given selectively: once, few, many, or a class where the clone is expanded.

cdr3_aa: CASSLGPSGGELDEQFF
cdr3_nt: TGTGCCAGCAGCTTGGGGCCTAGCGGAGGGGAATTAGATGAGCAGTTCTTC
v_call: TRBV5-4
j_call: TRBJ2-1
clone_size: -
cdr3_length: 17
d_call: TRBD2

cdr3_aa: CASSSGTGIKKNIQYF
cdr3_nt: TGTGCCAGCAGTTCCGGGACAGGGATTAAAAAAAACATTCAGTACTTC
v_call: TRBV6-5
j_call: TRBJ2-4
clone_size: -
cdr3_length: 16
d_call: TRBD1

cdr3_aa: CASSEISGGREQYF
cdr3_nt: TGTGCCAGCAGCGAAATTAGCGGGGGGCGCGAGCAGTACTTC
v_call: TRBV11-2
j_call: TRBJ2-7
clone_size: -
cdr3_length: 14
d_call: TRBD2

cdr3_aa: CASSPTEPTYEQYF
cdr3_nt: TGTGCCAGCAGCCCAACAGAGCCCACCTACGAGCAGTACTTC
v_call: TRBV27
j_call: TRBJ2-7
clone_size: -
cdr3_length: 14
d_call: -

cdr3_aa: CASRRTGDNYGYTF
cdr3_nt: TGTGCCAGCAGAAGGACAGGGGATAACTATGGCTACACCTTC
v_call: TRBV6-1
j_call: TRBJ1-2
clone_size: once
cdr3_length: 14
d_call: TRBD1

cdr3_aa: CAARSGGGETQYF
cdr3_nt: TGTGCCGCGCGCTCAGGGGGCGGAGAGACCCAGTACTTC
v_call: TRBV6-1
j_call: TRBJ2-5
clone_size: few
cdr3_length: 13
d_call: TRBD1

cdr3_aa: CASSEGQGLSKNIQYF
cdr3_nt: TGTGCCAGCAGTGAAGGACAGGGGTTGAGCAAAAACATTCAGTACTTC
v_call: TRBV6-1
j_call: TRBJ2-4
clone_size: few
cdr3_length: 16
d_call: TRBD1

cdr3_aa: CASSLMPPGQGADEQFF
cdr3_nt: TGTGCCAGCAGCTTAATGCCGCCGGGACAGGGGGCTGATGAGCAGTTCTTC
v_call: TRBV7-3
j_call: TRBJ2-1
clone_size: -
cdr3_length: 17
d_call: TRBD1

cdr3_aa: CASSTSPRDSWGYTF
cdr3_nt: TGTGCCAGTAGTACCTCGCCCCGGGACAGCTGGGGCTACACCTTC
v_call: TRBV19
j_call: TRBJ1-2
clone_size: -
cdr3_length: 15
d_call: TRBD1

cdr3_aa: CASSTQGDTEAFF
cdr3_nt: TGTGCCAGCAGCACGCAGGGTGACACTGAAGCTTTCTTT
v_call: TRBV6-1
j_call: TRBJ1-1
clone_size: -
cdr3_length: 13
d_call: -

cdr3_aa: CASSIDSFGEAGGHNEQFF
cdr3_nt: TGTGCCAGTAGTATAGATAGTTTCGGGGAAGCGGGGGGACACAATGAGCAGTTCTTC
v_call: TRBV19
j_call: TRBJ2-1
clone_size: -
cdr3_length: 19
d_call: TRBD2

cdr3_aa: CATLGLYITEAFF
cdr3_nt: TGTGCCACCCTTGGGCTGTATATCACTGAAGCTTTCTTT
v_call: TRBV2
j_call: TRBJ1-1
clone_size: once
cdr3_length: 13
d_call: -

cdr3_aa: CASSPFRTAILSGYTF
cdr3_nt: TGTGCCAGCAGTCCCTTTAGGACAGCCATCCTTTCTGGCTACACCTTC
v_call: TRBV2
j_call: TRBJ1-2
clone_size: -
cdr3_length: 16
d_call: -

cdr3_aa: CASSSSGQGWTDTQYF
cdr3_nt: TGTGCCAGCAGTAGCTCGGGACAGGGGTGGACAGATACGCAGTATTTT
v_call: TRBV13
j_call: TRBJ2-3
clone_size: -
cdr3_length: 16
d_call: TRBD1

cdr3_aa: CASSLGQGLPLHF
cdr3_nt: TGCGCCAGCAGCTTGGGACAGGGATTACCCCTCCACTTT
v_call: TRBV5-1
j_call: TRBJ1-6
clone_size: -
cdr3_length: 13
d_call: TRBD1

cdr3_aa: CASREGTSGAADTQYF
cdr3_nt: TGCGCCAGCAGGGAGGGGACTAGCGGGGCGGCCGACACCCAGTACTTC
v_call: TRBV5-1
j_call: TRBJ2-5
clone_size: -
cdr3_length: 16
d_call: TRBD2

cdr3_aa: CASSSTGNSPLHF
cdr3_nt: TGTGCCAGCAGCTCCACCGGGAATTCACCCCTCCACTTT
v_call: TRBV5-4
j_call: TRBJ1-6
clone_size: -
cdr3_length: 13
d_call: -